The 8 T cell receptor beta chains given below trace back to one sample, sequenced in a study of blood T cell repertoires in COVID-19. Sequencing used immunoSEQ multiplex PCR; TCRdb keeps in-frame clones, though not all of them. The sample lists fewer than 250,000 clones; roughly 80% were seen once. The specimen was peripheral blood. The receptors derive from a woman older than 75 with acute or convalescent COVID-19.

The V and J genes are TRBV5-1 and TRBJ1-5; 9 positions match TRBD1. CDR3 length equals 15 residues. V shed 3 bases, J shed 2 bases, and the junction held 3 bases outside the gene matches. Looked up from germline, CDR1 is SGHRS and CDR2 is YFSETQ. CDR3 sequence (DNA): TGCGCCAGCAGCTCGGGACAGGGTGGCAATCAGCCCCAGCATTTT. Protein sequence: CASSSGQGGNQPQHF.

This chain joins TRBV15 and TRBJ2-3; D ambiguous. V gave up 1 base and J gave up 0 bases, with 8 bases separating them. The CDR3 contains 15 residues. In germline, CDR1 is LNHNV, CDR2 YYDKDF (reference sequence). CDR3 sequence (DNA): TGTGCCACCAGCAGAGTCAGCGCCAGCACAGATACGCAGTATTTT. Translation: CATSRVSASTDTQYF.

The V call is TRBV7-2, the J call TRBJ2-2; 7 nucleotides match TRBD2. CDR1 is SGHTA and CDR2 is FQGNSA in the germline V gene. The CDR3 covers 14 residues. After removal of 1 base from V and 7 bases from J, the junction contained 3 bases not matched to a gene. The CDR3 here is CASSLERGLGELFF. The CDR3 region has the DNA TGTGCCAGCAGCTTAGAGCGGGGCCTCGGGGAGCTGTTTTTT. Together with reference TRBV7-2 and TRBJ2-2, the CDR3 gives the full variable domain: GAGVSQSPSNKVTEKGKDVELRCDPISGHTALYWYRQSLGQGLEFLIYFQGNSAPDKSGLPSDRFSAERTGGSVSTLTIQRTQQEDSAVYLCASSLERGLGELFFGEGSRLTVL.

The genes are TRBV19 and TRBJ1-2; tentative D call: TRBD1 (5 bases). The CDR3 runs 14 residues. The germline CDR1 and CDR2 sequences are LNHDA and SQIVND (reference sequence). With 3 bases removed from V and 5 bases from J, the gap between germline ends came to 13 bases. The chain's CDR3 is CASSIWQEGYGYTF. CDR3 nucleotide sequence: TGTGCCAGTAGTATTTGGCAGGAGGGGTATGGCTACACCTTC.

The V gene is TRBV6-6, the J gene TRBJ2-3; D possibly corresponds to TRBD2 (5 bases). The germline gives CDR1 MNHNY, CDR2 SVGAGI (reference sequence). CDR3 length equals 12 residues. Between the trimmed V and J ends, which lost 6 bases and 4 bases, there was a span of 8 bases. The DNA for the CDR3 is TGTGCCAGCAGCCCGCGGGCAGATACGCAGTATTTT. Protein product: CASSPRADTQYF.

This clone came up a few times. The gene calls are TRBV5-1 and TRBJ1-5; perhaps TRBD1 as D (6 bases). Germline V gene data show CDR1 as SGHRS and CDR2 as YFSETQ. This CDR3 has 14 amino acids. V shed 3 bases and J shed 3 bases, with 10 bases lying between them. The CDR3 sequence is CASSSGTPNQPQHF. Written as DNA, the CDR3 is TGCGCCAGCAGCTCCGGGACACCCAATCAGCCCCAGCATTTT. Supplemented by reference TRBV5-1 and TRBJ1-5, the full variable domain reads KAGVTQTPRYLIKTRGQQVTLSCSPISGHRSVSWYQQTPGQGLQFLFEYFSETQRNKGNFPGRFSGRQFSNSRSEMNVSTLELGDSALYLCASSSGTPNQPQHFGDGTRLSIL.

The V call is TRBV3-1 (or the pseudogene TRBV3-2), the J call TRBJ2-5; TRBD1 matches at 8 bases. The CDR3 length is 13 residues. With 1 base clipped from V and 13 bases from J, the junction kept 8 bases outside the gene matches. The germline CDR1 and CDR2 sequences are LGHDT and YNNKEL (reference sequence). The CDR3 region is CASSQGLRQGTYF. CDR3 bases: TGTGCCAGCAGCCAAGGTCTGAGACAGGGGACGTACTTC.

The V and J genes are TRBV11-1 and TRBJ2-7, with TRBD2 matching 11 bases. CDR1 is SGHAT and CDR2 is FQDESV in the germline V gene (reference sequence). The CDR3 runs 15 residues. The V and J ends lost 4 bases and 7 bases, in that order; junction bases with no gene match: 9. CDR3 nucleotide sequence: TGTGCCAGCAGCTCCTTAGCGGGAGGGAGTGAGGAGCAGTACTTC. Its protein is CASSSLAGGSEEQYF. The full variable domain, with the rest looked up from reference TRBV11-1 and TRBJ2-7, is EAEVAQSPRYKITEKSQAVAFWCDPISGHATLYWYRQILGQGPELLVQFQDESVVDDSQLPKDRFSAERLKGVDSTLKIQPAELGDSAMYLCASSSLAGGSEEQYFGPGTRLTVT.